A single sample gave rise to the 2 T cell receptor beta chains below, sequenced in a study of identifying expanded T cells in peripheral blood (dated by TCRdb to about 2019). The protocol used for the library was the immunoSEQ multiplex PCR assay. Here the immuneACCESS table is served through TCRdb, limited to in-frame sequences with V and J called. Missing clones are a known gap in these copies; in checked studies unresolved V genes cover under half, and the rest lacks a known reason. Recorded for this sample are approximately 100,000 clones; around 90% of them occurred a single time. The ten largest clones represent 17% of the sample. The sample consisted of blood. The receptors shown here come from a person aged 18 to 69 in good health.

The chain carries TRBV7-9 and TRBJ2-1; 11 positions agree with TRBD2. Per germline, CDR1 SEHNR and CDR2 FQNEAQ (reference sequence). The J segment lost 9 bases and the V segment lost 5 bases, leaving 6 bases of the junction unmatched. The CDR3 spans 14 residues. The CDR3 nucleotides read TGTGCCAGCAGCCCAGTCACTAGCGGGGGTGAGCAGTTCTTC. Translated: CASSPVTSGGEQFF.

The chain recombines TRBV2 with TRBJ2-7, with unresolved D. CDR1 and CDR2 (germline): SNHLY, FYNNEI. CDR3 length: 15 amino acids. Trimming stripped 3 bases from V and 4 bases from J, with 16 bases between. DNA of the CDR3: TGTGCCAGCAGTGAGATACTTGCGCCCGAATACGAGCAGTACTTC. It is translated as CASSEILAPEYEQYF.